This T cell receptor (beta chain) appears in the sequencing data of a study of T-cell memory formation after mild COVID-19 (dated by TCRdb to about 2021). At the level of the whole study: Most TCR sequence clusters were specific to one of the two donors. In a couple of donors, T-cell clones that expanded and contracted after mild COVID-19 were tracked by sequencing TCRalpha and TCRbeta repertoires over time. The cohort was made up of two young adult volunteers, one female and one male, who were previously healthy.

PBMCs were isolated by Ficoll-Paque density gradient centrifugation. CDR1 and CDR2 are drawn from the germline V gene (reference sequence): GTSNPN, SVGIG. The CDR3 contains 14 residues, cysteine and phenylalanine counted. Left in the record is the CDR3 DNA by itself, 42 bases read in frame from the first base. V loses 4 bases, J loses 4 bases, and the germline ends lie 17 bases apart. The full study reports these points: Contracting CD4+ clones turned up mainly in the CM and EM memory subsets, whereas EMRA was where CD8+ clones were enriched. The study included only a couple of mild cases, and larger cohorts that include severe cases with pre-infection samples were judged to be necessary. Some responding clones were found in pre-infection memory, which suggests that pre-existing cross-reactive memory T cells took part in the SARS-CoV-2 response. Clones contracting from day 15 to 85 had balanced CD4/CD8 phenotypes, while a second wave expanding from day 15 to 37 was biased towards CD4+. The second-wave clones that peaked on day 37 were not confirmed to be SARS-CoV-2 specific.

TCRdb shows the sequencer as Illumina NovaSeq 6000. TCRalpha and TCRbeta cDNA libraries were built by 5'RACE with constant-segment primers, adding sample barcodes and unique molecular identifiers. RNA was extracted from every sample with Trizol reagent. The libraries were amplified in two PCR steps, and the second step added a second sample barcode and Illumina TruSeq adapters. Sequencing of libraries was performed on an Illumina NovaSeq with 2 x 150 bp paired-end reads. The study's processing was this. Demultiplexing of reads and collapsing into UMI-guided consensus sequences were performed with migec v1.2.7. Using mixcr v2.1.11, UMI consensuses were aligned to TRA and TRB V and J templates and then assembled into clonotypes. A clonotype was counted as expanded or contracted only if both edgeR and NoisET called the change significant, with noise models trained on biological replicates. edgeR calls used a false discovery rate-adjusted p below 0.01 and a log2 fold-change threshold of 1. As an exploratory analysis of dynamics, PCA with hierarchical clustering was applied to max-normalized trajectories of the 1000 most abundant clonotypes. Separately sequenced CD4+ and CD8+ repertoires were used to assign a CD4 or CD8 phenotype to each responding clone. In-frame beta chains were kept once TCRdb had trimmed the public reads at Q25 with fastp and called clones with MiXCR. When rows share a CDR3 protein, they turn into one entry using the most common DNA and genes. The V and J calls reflect TCRdb's pipeline rather than the authors' work. The table for this sample lists hundreds of thousands of distinct CDR3 sequences; approximately 24% of them were counted only once. 8.5% to 10% of the sample is in the top ten clones.

About this clonotype itself: Which antigen it targets is not known. It has no much larger one-base neighbor in the sample; base qualities were not kept.

Sequencing input: PBMCs or a T cell subset sorted from them (not recorded which). Here the chain combines TRBV30 and TRBJ2-7, and possibly TRBD1, on 5 matching bases. The sequence was collected from an adult woman who had mild COVID-19 (a few samples of this study predate the infection). The sample titles of this study are shuffled in the database, so cell type and time point are left out; the donor was told from shared clones. CDR3 protein: CAWNSAGPAYEQYF. The DNA sequence is as follows: TGTGCCTGGAATTCGGCAGGGCCAGCTTACGAGCAGTACTTC.